Given below is one TCR beta chain in context. Per the original data handling: For nucleated cells, counts were estimated from reference gene primer amplification. The repertoire was sequenced with immunoSEQ multiplex PCR; TCRdb's copy has only in-frame clones and lacks some. Clonal size and the V and J genes are those of that table, whereas D and trimming came from the DNA. The sample consists of 150,000 or so clones, approximately 83% of them appearing once. This sample stems from a study of blood T cell repertoires in COVID-19. Participant ages covered roughly 18 to 89 years across 24 US areas. The CDR3 is 13 residues long. Germline V lookup: CDR1 LNHDA, CDR2 SQIVND (reference sequence). The V gene lost 10 bases and the J gene lost 3 bases, with 13 bases spanning the gap.

This TCR derives from a man aged 65-85 years who had been exposed to COVID-19. V usage is TRBV19 and J usage is TRBJ1-3; D call uncertain. The sequenced sample was PBMCs or T cells enriched from blood (not recorded which). CDR3 amino acids: CATLPGYGNTIYF. CDR3 sequence (DNA): TGTGCCACCCTCCCGGGGTATGGAAACACCATATATTTT.